This is a list of T cell receptor beta chains from one sample in a study of T cell clones after liver transplantation. Data came from immunoSEQ multiplex PCR; TCRdb stores just in-frame clones and leaves some out. The sample lists around 120,000 clones; about nine tenths were seen once. This sample comprised CD4+ T cells from blood, obtained 12 months after liver transplant. The receptors here all came from a human patient who received a liver transplant. The graft donor may account for some of the T cells. Each CDR3 is given with its conserved first and last residue. Each record gives: CDR3 protein, CDR3 DNA, J gene, D gene, V gene, clone size. D genes are given only for firm matches. Clone size is given for some rows only: seen once, a few or many times, or a class if the clone is expanded.

CASSEVGGSNQPQHF	TGTGCCAGCAGTGAAGTGGGGGGGTCCAATCAGCCCCAGCATTTT	TRBJ1-5	.	TRBV6-1	.
CASSVGTTGQGIDEQFF	TGTGCCAGCAGCGTAGGGACGACGGGACAGGGGATCGATGAGCAGTTCTTC	TRBJ2-1	TRBD1	TRBV9	.
CASTSLEGGLGTEAFF	TGTGCCAGCACCTCCCTCGAGGGGGGATTAGGCACTGAAGCTTTCTTT	TRBJ1-1	.	TRBV7-8	once
CASSPGLAVVHNEQFF	TGTGCCAGCAGCCCGGGACTAGCGGTAGTACACAATGAGCAGTTCTTC	TRBJ2-1	TRBD2	TRBV5-6	once
CASSLGQGDRYTDTQYF	TGTGCCAGCAGCTTAGGACAGGGGGACAGGTACACAGATACGCAGTATTTT	TRBJ2-3	TRBD1	TRBV7-6	.
CASSYRAGPQHF	TGTGCCAGCAGTTACAGGGCCGGGCCCCAGCATTTT	TRBJ1-5	.	TRBV28	.
CASSLGTAPIAGNTIYF	TGCGCCAGCAGCTTGGGGACGGCGCCAATTGCTGGAAACACCATATATTTT	TRBJ1-3	.	TRBV5-1	.
CSVEFVSSSPDTQYF	TGCAGCGTTGAATTTGTTAGCTCATCACCAGATACGCAGTATTTT	TRBJ2-3	.	TRBV29-1	.
CASSLGDGSPETQYF	TGCGCCAGCAGCTTGGGGGACGGGAGCCCCGAGACCCAGTACTTC	TRBJ2-5	.	TRBV5-1	.
CATSRDWRTRNNEQFF	TGTGCCACCAGCAGAGATTGGAGGACTAGGAACAATGAGCAGTTCTTC	TRBJ2-1	TRBD2	TRBV15	.
CASSYAQGAYGNQPQHF	TGTGCCAGCAGCTACGCACAGGGGGCTTACGGGAATCAGCCCCAGCATTTT	TRBJ1-5	TRBD1	TRBV7-2	.
CASSLDLGRTEAFF	TGCGCCAGCAGCTTGGATCTGGGAAGAACTGAAGCTTTCTTT	TRBJ1-1	.	TRBV5-1	.
CASSRLAGGTDTQYF	TGCGCCAGCAGCCGACTAGCGGGAGGCACAGATACGCAGTATTTT	TRBJ2-3	TRBD2	TRBV5-1	.
CASFPGRGDQPQHF	TGTGCCAGCTTCCCGGGGAGGGGCGATCAGCCCCAGCATTTT	TRBJ1-5	.	TRBV6-6	.
CASSRDRNQPQHF	TGTGCCAGCAGCCGTGACAGAAATCAGCCCCAGCATTTT	TRBJ1-5	.	TRBV11-3	.
CASTLAGTSYEQYF	TGTGCCAGCACGCTAGCGGGAACCTCCTACGAGCAGTACTTC	TRBJ2-7	TRBD2	TRBV6-6	.
CASSGEKPQHF	TGTGCCAGCAGTGGTGAGAAGCCCCAGCATTTT	TRBJ1-5	.	TRBV6-1	few
CASSLETHSTDTQYF	TGTGCCAGCAGTTTAGAAACCCATAGCACAGATACGCAGTATTTT	TRBJ2-3	.	TRBV28	.
CASSLTPGGGYTF	TGTGCCAGCAGCCTCACCCCGGGGGGCGGCTACACCTTC	TRBJ1-2	.	TRBV11-3	.
CSVTGQLRGDTQYF	TGCAGCGTGACGGGTCAACTTCGGGGAGATACGCAGTATTTT	TRBJ2-3	.	TRBV29-1	.
CASSLGLAYNEQFF	TGTGCCAGCAGCCTGGGACTAGCGTACAATGAGCAGTTCTTC	TRBJ2-1	TRBD2	TRBV28	.
CASSWASGDTGELFF	TGTGCCAGCAGTTGGGCCTCAGGGGACACCGGGGAGCTGTTTTTT	TRBJ2-2	.	TRBV7-9	.
CATSRGGVYGYTF	TGTGCCACCAGCAGAGGAGGGGTCTATGGCTACACCTTC	TRBJ1-2	.	TRBV15	.
CSVEGGTDTQYF	TGCAGCGTTGAAGGGGGCACAGATACGCAGTATTTT	TRBJ2-3	.	TRBV29-1	.
CASTPGRSGNTIYF	TGTGCCAGTACCCCAGGGAGATCCGGAAACACCATATATTTT	TRBJ1-3	.	TRBV19	.
CASSSPGLAYDEQFF	TGTGCCAGCAGCTCACCGGGACTAGCGTATGATGAGCAGTTCTTC	TRBJ2-1	TRBD2	TRBV5-6	.
CASSLGPGQIYEQYF	TGTGCCAGCAGCTTAGGTCCCGGACAGATCTACGAGCAGTACTTC	TRBJ2-7	.	TRBV11-2	few
CASSYQGGQETQYF	TGCGCCAGCAGCTACCAAGGCGGGCAAGAGACCCAGTACTTC	TRBJ2-5	.	TRBV5-1	.
CASSLAVGSSYNEQFF	TGTGCCAGCAGCTTGGCCGTTGGTAGCTCCTACAATGAGCAGTTCTTC	TRBJ2-1	.	TRBV5-5	.
CASSLDRQSYEQYF	TGCGCCAGCAGCTTGGACAGGCAAAGCTACGAGCAGTACTTC	TRBJ2-7	.	TRBV5-1	.
CASSLRDRGSGNTIYF	TGTGCCAGCAGCCTAAGGGACAGGGGGTCTGGAAACACCATATATTTT	TRBJ1-3	TRBD1	TRBV7-9	.
CASSLSLAGVNEQFF	TGTGCCAGCAGCTTAAGCCTAGCGGGAGTCAATGAGCAGTTCTTC	TRBJ2-1	TRBD2	TRBV11-2	.
CASSPPQGTETQYF	TGTGCCAGCTCACCACCCCAAGGGACCGAGACCCAGTACTTC	TRBJ2-5	.	TRBV18	.
CASSRQARGTEAFF	TGTGCCAGCAGTCGACAGGCTAGGGGCACTGAAGCTTTCTTT	TRBJ1-1	.	TRBV6-5	.
CACSSLQGQLVSLYEQYF	TGTGCCTGTAGCTCCTTACAGGGCCAACTTGTGTCCCTTTACGAGCAGTACTTC	TRBJ2-7	.	TRBV30	.
CASSRGQKNYGYTF	TGTGCCAGCAGCCGGGGACAGAAGAACTATGGCTACACCTTC	TRBJ1-2	TRBD1	TRBV6-5	.
CSVQPSVGSTDTQYF	TGCAGCGTTCAACCTTCCGTAGGCAGCACAGATACGCAGTATTTT	TRBJ2-3	.	TRBV29-1	.
CASSSDPSGTEAFF	TGTGCCAGCTCTAGTGACCCTTCGGGAACTGAAGCTTTCTTT	TRBJ1-1	.	TRBV6-4	once
CASSISGTRPNEQFF	TGTGCCAGTAGTATATCCGGGACTAGACCTAATGAGCAGTTCTTC	TRBJ2-1	TRBD2	TRBV19	.
CASSSYTDTQYF	TGTGCCAGCAGTTCATACACAGATACGCAGTATTTT	TRBJ2-3	.	TRBV27	.
CASRGTLSRAGANVLTF	TGTGCCAGCAGAGGGACCCTAAGCCGGGCTGGGGCCAACGTCCTGACTTTC	TRBJ2-6	.	TRBV2	once
CASSNLGGTQYF	TGTGCCAGCAGTAACCTGGGAGGTACGCAGTATTTT	TRBJ2-3	.	TRBV6-5	.
CSASGPGTDTQYF	TGTTCGGCCTCCGGCCCTGGCACAGATACGCAGTATTTT	TRBJ2-3	.	TRBV21-1	once
CASSRGAVYTF	TGTGCCAGCAGTCGGGGGGCTGTCTACACCTTC	TRBJ1-2	.	TRBV28	.
CASSQDVRNTEAFF	TGCGCCAGCAGCCAAGACGTACGGAACACTGAAGCTTTCTTT	TRBJ1-1	.	TRBV4-1	.
CASSEGGHYEQYF	TGTGCCAGCAGTGAGGGGGGTCACTACGAGCAGTACTTC	TRBJ2-7	.	TRBV6-1	few
CASSGQGGETQYF	TGTGCCAGCTCCGGACAGGGAGGAGAGACCCAGTACTTC	TRBJ2-5	TRBD1	TRBV18	.
CASSSPRENTEAFF	TGTGCCTCCTCCTCACCAAGGGAGAACACTGAAGCTTTCTTT	TRBJ1-1	.	TRBV30	.
CASRSSGSYGYTF	TGTGCCAGCAGATCCTCCGGGAGCTATGGCTACACCTTC	TRBJ1-2	.	TRBV6-5	.
CASSPGGTSQQFF	TGTGCCAGCAGCCCCGGGGGGACTAGTCAGCAGTTCTTC	TRBJ2-1	TRBD2	TRBV9	.
CASRGQSVSSYEQYF	TGTGCCAGCAGGGGACAGTCTGTTAGCTCCTACGAGCAGTACTTC	TRBJ2-7	TRBD1	TRBV2	.